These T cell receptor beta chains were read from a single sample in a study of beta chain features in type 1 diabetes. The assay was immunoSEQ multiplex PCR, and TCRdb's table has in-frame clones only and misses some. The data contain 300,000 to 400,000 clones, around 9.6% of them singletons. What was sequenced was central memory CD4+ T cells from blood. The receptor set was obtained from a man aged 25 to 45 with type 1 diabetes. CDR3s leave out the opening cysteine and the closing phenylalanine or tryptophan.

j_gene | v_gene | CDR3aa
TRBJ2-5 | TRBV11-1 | ASSFPVDTEETQY
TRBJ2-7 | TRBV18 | ASSPDSSYEQY
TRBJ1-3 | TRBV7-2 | ASSLDRGSGNTIY
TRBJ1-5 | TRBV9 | ASSFQDGQPQH
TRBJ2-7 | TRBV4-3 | ASSPRTGLYEQY
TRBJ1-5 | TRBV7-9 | ASSPPDGPQH
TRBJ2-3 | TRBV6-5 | ASSSSTFTDTQY
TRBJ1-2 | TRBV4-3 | ASSQSNYGYT
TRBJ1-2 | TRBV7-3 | ASSFSGYGYT
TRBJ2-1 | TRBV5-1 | ASRRDRPSSYNEQF
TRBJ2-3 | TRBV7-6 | ASSLRDRGTDTQY
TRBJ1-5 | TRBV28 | ASSLVWGGSNQPQH
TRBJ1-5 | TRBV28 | ASSWDNNQPQH
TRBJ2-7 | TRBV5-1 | ASSFRGREQY
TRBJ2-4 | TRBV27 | ASSSQGSAKNIQY
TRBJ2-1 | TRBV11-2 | ASSLNRILGEQF
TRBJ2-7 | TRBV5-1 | ASSPQLAGGSHEQY
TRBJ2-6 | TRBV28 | ASTSGQGNSGANVLT
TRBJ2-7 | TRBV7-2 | ASSLDRGQGEQY
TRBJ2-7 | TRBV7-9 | ASSQFITGLLGEQY
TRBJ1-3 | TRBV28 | ASREMGNTIY
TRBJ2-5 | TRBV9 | ASSADSSVETQY
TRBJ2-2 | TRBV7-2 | ASSVGTHTGELF
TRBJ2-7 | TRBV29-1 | SFRAYDEQY
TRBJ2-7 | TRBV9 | ASSEGLARTRKGQY
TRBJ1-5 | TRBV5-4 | ASSPGQGNGPQH
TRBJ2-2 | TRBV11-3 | ASRPGLADTGELF
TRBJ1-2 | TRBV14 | ASSQARTDGYT
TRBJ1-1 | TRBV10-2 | ASREGYGTEAF
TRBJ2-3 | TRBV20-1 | SAYLMDTQY
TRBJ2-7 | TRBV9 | ASSARGNSYEQY
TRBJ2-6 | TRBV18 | ASSPGTAGANVLT
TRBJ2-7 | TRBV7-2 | ASNSGTGSYEQY
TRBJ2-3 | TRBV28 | ASSLSGQSTDTQY
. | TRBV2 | ASRYLGQGADEQY
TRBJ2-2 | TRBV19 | ASSTAQFRELF
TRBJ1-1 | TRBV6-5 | ASSRRRGNTEAF
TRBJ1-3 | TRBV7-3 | ATGGRNTIY
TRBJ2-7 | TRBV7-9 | ASSSGRGGKGYEQY
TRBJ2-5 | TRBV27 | ASSALSTGEGTQY
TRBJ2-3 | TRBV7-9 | ASTDGGRARDTQY
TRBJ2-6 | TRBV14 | ASSQDRASGANVLT
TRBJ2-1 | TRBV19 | ASSILEGNEQF
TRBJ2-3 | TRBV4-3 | ASSLEGDTQY
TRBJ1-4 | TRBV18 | ASSGQPNEKLF
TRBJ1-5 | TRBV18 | ASSLQGAQPQH
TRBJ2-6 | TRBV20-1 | SVPWANVLT
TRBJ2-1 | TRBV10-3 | GSARDDNEQF